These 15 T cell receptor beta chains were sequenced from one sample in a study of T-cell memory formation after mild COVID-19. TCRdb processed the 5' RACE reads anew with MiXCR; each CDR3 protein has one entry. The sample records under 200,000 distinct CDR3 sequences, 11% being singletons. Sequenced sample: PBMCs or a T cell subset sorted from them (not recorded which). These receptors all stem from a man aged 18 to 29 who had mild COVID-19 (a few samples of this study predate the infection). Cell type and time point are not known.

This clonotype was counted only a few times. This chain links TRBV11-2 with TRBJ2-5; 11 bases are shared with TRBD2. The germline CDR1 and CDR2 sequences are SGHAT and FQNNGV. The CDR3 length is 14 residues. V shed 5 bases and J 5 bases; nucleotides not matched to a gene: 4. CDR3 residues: CASSPRLAGETQYF. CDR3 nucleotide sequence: TGTGCCAGCAGCCCAAGACTAGCGGGGGAGACCCAGTACTTC.

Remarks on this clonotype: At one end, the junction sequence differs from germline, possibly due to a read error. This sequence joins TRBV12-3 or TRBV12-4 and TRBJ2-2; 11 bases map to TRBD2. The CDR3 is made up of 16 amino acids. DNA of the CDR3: TGTGCCAGCAGTGTAGCGGGGGGGCGAGGCACCGGGGAGCTGTTTTTT. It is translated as CASSVAGGRGTGELFF.

CDR3 amino acids: CASSPGTGFGELFF. In DNA, the CDR3 is TGCGCCAGCAGTCCCGGGACAGGGTTCGGGGAGCTGTTTTTT. V is TRBV5-1 and J is TRBJ2-2; 9 bases agree with TRBD1. V lost 5 bases, J lost 7 bases, and 6 bases stayed unmatched. Per germline, CDR1 SGHRS and CDR2 YFSETQ. The CDR3 has 14 residues.

The CDR3 nucleotides are TGTGCCAGCAGCCCACAGGGCCTTCTTAATTCACCCCTCCACTTT. Translated, it gives CASSPQGLLNSPLHF. This rearrangement joins TRBV7-2 to TRBJ1-6; D might be TRBD1 (6 bases). The germline V gene has CDR1 SGHTA and CDR2 FQGNSA. Trimming pared 5 bases from V and 6 bases from J, leaving 14 bases between. This CDR3 has 15 amino acids.

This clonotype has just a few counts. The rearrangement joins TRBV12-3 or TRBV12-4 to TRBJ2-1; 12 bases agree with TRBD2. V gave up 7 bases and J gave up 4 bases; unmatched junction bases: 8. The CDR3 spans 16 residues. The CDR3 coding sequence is TGTGCCAGCACAAAACTAGCGGGGGGCCCTTACAATGAGCAGTTCTTC. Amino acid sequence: CASTKLAGGPYNEQFF.

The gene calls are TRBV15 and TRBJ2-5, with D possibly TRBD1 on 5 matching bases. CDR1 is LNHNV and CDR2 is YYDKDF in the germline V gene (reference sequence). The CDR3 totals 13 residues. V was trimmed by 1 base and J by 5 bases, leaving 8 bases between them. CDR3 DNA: TGTGCCACCAGCAGAGTACAGGCCGAGACCCAGTACTTC. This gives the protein CATSRVQAETQYF.

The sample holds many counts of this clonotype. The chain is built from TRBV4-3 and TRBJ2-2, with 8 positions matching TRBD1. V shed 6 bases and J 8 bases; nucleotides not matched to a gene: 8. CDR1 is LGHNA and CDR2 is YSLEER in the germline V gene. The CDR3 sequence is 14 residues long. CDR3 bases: TGCGCCAGCAGACCGGACAGGGCGGCAGGGGAGCTGTTTTTT. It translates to CASRPDRAAGELFF.

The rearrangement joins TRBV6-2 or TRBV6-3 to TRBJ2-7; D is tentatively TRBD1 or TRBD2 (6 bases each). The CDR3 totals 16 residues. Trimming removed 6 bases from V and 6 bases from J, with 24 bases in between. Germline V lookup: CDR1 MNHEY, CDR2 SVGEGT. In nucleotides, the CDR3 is TGTGCCAGCAGCGACCCGCAGGGGCAGGGGACTGTCGAGCAGTACGTC. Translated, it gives CASSDPQGQGTVEQYV.

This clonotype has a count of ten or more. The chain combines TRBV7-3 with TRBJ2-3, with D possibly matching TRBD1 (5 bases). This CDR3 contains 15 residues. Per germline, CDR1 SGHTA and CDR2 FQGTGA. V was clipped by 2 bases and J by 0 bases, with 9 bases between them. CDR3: CASSLSGMSTDTQYF. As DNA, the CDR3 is TGTGCCAGCAGCTTATCAGGGATGAGCACAGATACGCAGTATTTT.

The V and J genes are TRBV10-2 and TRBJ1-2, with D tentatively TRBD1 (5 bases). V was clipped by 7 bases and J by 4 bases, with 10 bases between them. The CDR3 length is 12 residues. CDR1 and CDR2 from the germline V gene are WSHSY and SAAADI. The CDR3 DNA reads TGCGCCAGCACGGACGGGGGCTATGGCTACACCTTC. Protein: CASTDGGYGYTF.

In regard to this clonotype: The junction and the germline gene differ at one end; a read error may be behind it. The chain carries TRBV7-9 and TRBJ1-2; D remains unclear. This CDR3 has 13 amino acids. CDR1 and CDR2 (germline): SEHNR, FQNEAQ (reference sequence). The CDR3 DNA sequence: TGTGCCAGCAGTTTAGGGTATAGCTATGGCTACACCTTC. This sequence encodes CASSLGYSYGYTF.

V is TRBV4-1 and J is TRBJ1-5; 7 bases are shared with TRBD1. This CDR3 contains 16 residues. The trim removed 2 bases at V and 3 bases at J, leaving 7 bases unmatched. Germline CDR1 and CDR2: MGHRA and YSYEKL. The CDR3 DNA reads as TGCGCCAGCAGCCAAAATACTCAGGGGGTCAATCAGCCCCAGCATTTT. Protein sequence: CASSQNTQGVNQPQHF.

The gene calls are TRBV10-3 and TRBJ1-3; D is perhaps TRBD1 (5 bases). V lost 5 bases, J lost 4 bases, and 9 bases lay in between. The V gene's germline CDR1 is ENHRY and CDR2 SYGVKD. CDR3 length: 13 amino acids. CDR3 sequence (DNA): TGTGCCATCAGTACAGGCCCGGGAAACACCATATATTTT. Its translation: CAISTGPGNTIYF.

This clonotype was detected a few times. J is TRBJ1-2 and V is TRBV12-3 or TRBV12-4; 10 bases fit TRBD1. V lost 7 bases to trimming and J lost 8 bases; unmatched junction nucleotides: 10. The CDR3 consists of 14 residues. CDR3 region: CASKVRQGAGGYTF. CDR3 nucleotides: TGTGCCAGCAAAGTTCGACAGGGGGCTGGGGGCTACACCTTC.

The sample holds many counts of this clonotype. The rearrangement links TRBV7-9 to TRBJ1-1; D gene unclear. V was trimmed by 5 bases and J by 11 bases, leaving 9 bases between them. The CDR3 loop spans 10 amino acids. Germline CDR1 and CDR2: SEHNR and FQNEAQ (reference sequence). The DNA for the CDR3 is TGTGCCAGCAGCCCGCAATCGGCTTTCTTT. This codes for CASSPQSAFF.